The next 21 T cell receptor beta chains were all read from a single sample in a study of shared clonotypes between healthy human individuals. Some clones are missing from TCRdb's copy, which holds only in-frame ones; the method was immunoSEQ multiplex PCR. The sample shows hundreds of thousands of clones, around 74% of them seen only once. The specimen was memory CD4+ T cells sorted from blood. Subset indicated: CD45RA-negative fraction. These receptors all stem from a woman aged 30 to 39 in good health.

The V and J genes are TRBV27 and TRBJ1-2, with D hard to call. The CDR3 length is 13 residues. V lost 7 bases to trimming and J lost 2 bases, with 11 bases between them. Germline CDR1 reads MNHEY; CDR2 reads SMNVEV (reference sequence). The CDR3 DNA follows: TGTGCCAGCACCTCAGACAAGAACTATGGCTACACCTTC. Translating it yields CASTSDKNYGYTF.

This clone showed up just a few times. The sample carries other DNA sequences with the same CDR3. This rearrangement joins TRBV5-1 to TRBJ2-3; TRBD1 aligns across 8 bases. Germline CDR1 and CDR2: SGHRS and YFSETQ. This CDR3 has 16 amino acids. Losses at the gene ends were 2 bases for V and 2 bases for J; bases not matched to a gene: 7. The CDR3, as DNA: TGCGCCAGCAGCTTCGGACAGGGACCTTCCACAGATACGCAGTATTTT. Its translation is CASSFGQGPSTDTQYF.

Only a few counts were recorded for this clone. The rearrangement links TRBV30 to TRBJ1-5, with D tentatively TRBD1 (5 bases). This CDR3 region has 16 residues. Germline V gene data show CDR1 as GTSNPN and CDR2 as SVGIG (reference sequence). V was pared by 5 bases and J by 2 bases, with 19 bases between. In DNA form, the CDR3 reads TGTGCCTGGGCCAGCGGGGGGAATTTTGGCAATCAGCCCCAGCATTTT. The encoded protein is CAWASGGNFGNQPQHF.

The chain links TRBV5-1 to TRBJ2-2; D remains ambiguous. The CDR3 loop spans 14 amino acids. Germline CDR1 is SGHRS and CDR2 is YFSETQ. Trimming took 6 bases from V and 0 from J, leaving 9 bases between them. CDR3 DNA: TGCGCCAGCAATGACCCCCCGAACACCGGGGAGCTGTTTTTT. Residues: CASNDPPNTGELFF.

The chain recombines TRBV2 with TRBJ1-1, with TRBD1 identical over 9 bases. Germline assignment: CDR1 SNHLY and CDR2 FYNNEI. This CDR3 comprises 15 residues. Trimming at V came to 8 bases and at J to 1 base, leaving 8 bases not matched to a gene. The CDR3 loop reads CASVNRGLGNTEAFF. The CDR3 coding sequence is TGTGCCAGCGTCAACAGGGGGCTCGGGAACACTGAAGCTTTCTTT.

The chain recombines TRBV11-2 with TRBJ1-2; possibly TRBD1 for D (6 bases). The CDR3 has 14 residues. Germline-derived CDR1 and CDR2 are SGHAT and FQNNGV. Trimming cost V 5 bases and J 4 bases, with 14 bases left between them. CDR3 sequence (DNA): TGTGCCAGCAGCCTCCAGACAGGTCCCTATGGCTACACCTTC. It translates to CASSLQTGPYGYTF.

With regard to this clone: One base away lies a much larger clone, so this may be a sequencing read error. The chain recombines TRBV7-9 with TRBJ1-1; D call uncertain. The CDR3 spans 12 residues. Germline loops: CDR1 SEHNR, CDR2 FQNEAQ (reference sequence). V shed 2 bases and J shed 3 bases, with 4 bases lying between them. CDR3 sequence: CASSLPYTEAFF. The CDR3 bases are TGTGCCAGCAGCTTACCGTACACTGAAGCTTTCTTT.

Here the CDR3 DNA reads TGTGCCAGCAGACCGGCCGGGACGCAATACAATGAGCAGTTCTTC. Residues: CASRPAGTQYNEQFF. This chain links TRBV7-6 with TRBJ2-1; the D call may be TRBD1 or TRBD2 (5 bases each). V was cut by 6 bases and J by 4 bases, with 16 bases left in between. The V gene's germline CDR1 is SGHVS and CDR2 FNYEAQ. The CDR3 is 15 residues long.

The chain links TRBV5-4 to TRBJ1-2, with D perhaps matching TRBD1 (5 bases). V gave up 0 bases and J gave up 8 bases, with 14 bases separating them. Germline V CDR1 and CDR2: SGHNT, YYREEE (reference sequence). The CDR3 extends over 14 amino acids. The DNA of the CDR3 is TGTGCCAGCAGCTTGGACCGGGGACTGAGGGGCTACACCTTC. It translates to CASSLDRGLRGYTF.

V gene TRBV6-1 combines with J gene TRBJ2-5, with D maybe TRBD2 (5 bases). V lost 2 bases and J lost 0, with 10 bases in between. The CDR3 is 15 residues long. Looked up from germline, CDR1 is MNHNS and CDR2 is SASEGT. CDR3 nucleotides: TGTGCCAGCAGTGAAAAGTTGGGAGACCAAGAGACCCAGTACTTC. This encodes CASSEKLGDQETQYF.

The chain has TRBV30 and TRBJ2-7, with D hard to call. CDR3 length equals 13 residues. V lost 1 base and J 10 bases, leaving 17 bases between the germline ends. Germline V lookup: CDR1 GTSNPN, CDR2 SVGIG (reference sequence). The CDR3 nucleotides read TGTGCCTGGAGTGACAAAATATTACCGTATCAGTACTTC. Translated: CAWSDKILPYQYF.

The J gene is TRBJ2-2, the V gene TRBV6-5; 8 bases fit TRBD2. CDR3 length: 14 residues. V lost 8 bases and J lost 2; bases outside the gene matches: 4. CDR1 and CDR2 from the germline V gene are MNHEY and SVGAGI. CDR3 DNA sequence: TGTGCCAGCCAAACTAGCGGAAACACCGGGGAGCTGTTTTTT. Its protein product is CASQTSGNTGELFF.

The rearrangement joins TRBV4-2 to TRBJ2-5, with 11 bases matching TRBD2. The CDR3 is made up of 16 amino acids. After removal of 0 bases from V and 4 bases from J, the junction contained 4 bases not matched to a gene. Germline V lookup: CDR1 LGHNA, CDR2 YNFKEQ. The CDR3 DNA reads TGTGCCAGCAGCCAAGATCCTAGCGGGAGGAGAGAGACCCAGTACTTC. As protein: CASSQDPSGRRETQYF.

This clone was detected only a few times. The gene calls are TRBV13 and TRBJ2-7; possible D gene TRBD2, 5 bases. V lost 6 bases to trimming and J lost 6 bases, with 18 bases between them. Germline values: CDR1 PRHDT, CDR2 FYEKMQ (reference sequence). The CDR3 is made up of 14 amino acids. The CDR3, as DNA: TGTGCCAGCAGGGACTCCTCGCGGGCCGGCGAGCAGTACTTC. It codes for CASRDSSRAGEQYF.

DNA of the CDR3: TGTGCCAGCAGCCAAGGACAGGGGCGCAACGAGCAGTACTTC. This encodes CASSQGQGRNEQYF. This chain joins TRBV7-9 and TRBJ2-7; 9 bases are shared with TRBD1. The CDR3 contains 14 residues. Trimming at V came to 5 bases and at J to 5 bases, leaving 7 bases not matched to a gene. CDR1 and CDR2 from the germline V gene are SEHNR and FQNEAQ (reference sequence).

The chain recombines TRBV25-1 with TRBJ2-1, with D possibly matching TRBD2 (6 bases). Germline lookup yields CDR1 MGHDK and CDR2 SYGVNS. Between the trimmed V and J ends, which lost 8 bases and 4 bases, there was a span of 12 bases. The CDR3 is made up of 13 amino acids. CDR3 bases: TGTGCCAGCGGATTTAGCGGTTACAATGAGCAGTTCTTC. Translating gives CASGFSGYNEQFF.

About this clone: This may come from a read error, since a much larger clone is one base off. The V call is TRBV7-3, the J call TRBJ1-1; 9 bases fit TRBD1. Germline assignment: CDR1 SGHTA and CDR2 FQGTGA. The CDR3 runs 14 residues. V dropped 5 bases and J dropped 1; count of bases not matched to a gene: 2. CDR3: CASSPGQGNTEAFF. CDR3 coding DNA: TGTGCCAGCAGCCCGGGACAGGGGAACACTGAAGCTTTCTTT.

This clone occurred once. The rearrangement joins TRBV5-1 to TRBJ2-7, with 9 bases that match TRBD1. This CDR3 is built from 14 residues. Germline V lookup: CDR1 SGHRS, CDR2 YFSETQ. J gave up 2 bases and V 4 bases, and 4 bases lay outside the gene matches. This CDR3 reads CASSTGQGTYEQYF. The CDR3 nucleotides are TGCGCCAGCAGCACGGGACAGGGCACCTACGAGCAGTACTTC.

The V call is TRBV5-1, the J call TRBJ2-5; 7 bases match TRBD1. V shed 4 bases and J 5 bases; nucleotides not matched to a gene: 11. This CDR3 contains 15 residues. Germline lookup yields CDR1 SGHRS and CDR2 YFSETQ. The CDR3 bases are TGCGCCAGCAGCGGGACCCGACAGGGTGCGGAGACCCAGTACTTC. Its translation is CASSGTRQGAETQYF.

The V gene is TRBV6-6, the J gene TRBJ1-5, with 7 bases aligning to TRBD1. Per germline, CDR1 MNHNY and CDR2 SVGAGI (reference sequence). V trimming: 6 bases; J trimming: 3 bases; junction bases outside the gene matches: 5. This CDR3 is 14 amino acids long. Here the CDR3 reads CASRLDRDNQPQHF. As DNA, the CDR3 is TGTGCCAGCAGACTTGACAGGGACAATCAGCCCCAGCATTTT.

The chain has TRBV2 and TRBJ1-2; D remains ambiguous. Trimming left V 8 bases short and J 8 bases short, with 9 bases between. This CDR3 is 10 amino acids long. Germline V gene data show CDR1 as SNHLY and CDR2 as FYNNEI. The CDR3 nucleotides are TGTGCCAGCCGGTCCCTGGGCTACACCTTC. The encoded protein is CASRSLGYTF.